This T cell receptor beta chain was obtained from a study of Ad26.COV2.S vaccination and SARS-CoV-2 variants. TCRdb keeps only in-frame clones here, not all; method: immunoSEQ multiplex PCR. The sample has hundreds of thousands of clones, more than 75% seen once. Treatment of the sample: 15 to 20 received Ad26.COV2.S at low or high dose, single or two shots; roughly five received placebo; per-sample allocation not given. Sampling occurred on day 63 after the first vaccine or placebo injection. The CDR3 totals 14 residues. The germline V gene encodes CDR1 KGHSH and CDR2 LQKENI. Trimming pared 3 bases from V and 5 bases from J, leaving 14 bases between.

The origin of this receptor is a person aged 18 to 59 who received the Ad26.COV2.S COVID-19 vaccine or a placebo. The specimen was peripheral blood, collected in a trial of Ad26.COV2.S vaccine versus placebo. The chain links TRBV18 to TRBJ2-7, with D perhaps TRBD1 (5 bases). The CDR3 spells CASSPSAQGHEQYF. The CDR3 DNA follows: TGTGCCAGCTCACCCTCGGCGCAGGGCCACGAGCAGTACTTC.